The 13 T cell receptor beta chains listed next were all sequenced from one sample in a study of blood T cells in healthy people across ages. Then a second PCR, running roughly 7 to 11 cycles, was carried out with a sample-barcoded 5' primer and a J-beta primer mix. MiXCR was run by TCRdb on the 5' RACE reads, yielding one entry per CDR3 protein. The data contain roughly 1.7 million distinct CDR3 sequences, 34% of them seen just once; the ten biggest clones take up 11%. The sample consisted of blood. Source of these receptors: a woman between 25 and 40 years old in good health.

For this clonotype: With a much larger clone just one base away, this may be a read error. The CDR3 region is CSAEDSGANALTF. The CDR3 nucleotides are TGCAGTGCTGAGGACTCTGGGGCCAACGCCCTGACTTTC. The chain employs TRBV20-1 and TRBJ2-6; D is tentatively TRBD1 or TRBD2 (5 bases each). Germline CDR1 and CDR2: DFQATT and SNEGSKA (reference sequence). The CDR3 contains 13 residues.

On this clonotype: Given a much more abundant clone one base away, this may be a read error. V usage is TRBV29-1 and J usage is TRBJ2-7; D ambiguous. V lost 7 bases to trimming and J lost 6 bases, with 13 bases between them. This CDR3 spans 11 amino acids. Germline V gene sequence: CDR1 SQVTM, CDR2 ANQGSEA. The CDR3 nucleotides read TGCAGCGCAAAGAGAGAATGCGAGCAGTACTTC. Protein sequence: CSAKRECEQYF.

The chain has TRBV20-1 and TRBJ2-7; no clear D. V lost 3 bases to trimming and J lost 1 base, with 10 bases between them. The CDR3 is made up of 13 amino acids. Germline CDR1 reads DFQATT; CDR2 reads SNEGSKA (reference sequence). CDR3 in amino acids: CSASWPSSYEQYF. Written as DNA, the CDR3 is TGCAGTGCTAGTTGGCCCAGTTCCTACGAGCAGTACTTC.

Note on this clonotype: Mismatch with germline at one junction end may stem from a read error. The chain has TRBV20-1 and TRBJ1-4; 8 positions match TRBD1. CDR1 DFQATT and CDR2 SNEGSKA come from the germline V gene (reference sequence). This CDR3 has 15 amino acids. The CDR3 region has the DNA TGCAGTGCTAGACGGGACAGGTTGGGGAATGAAAAACGGTTTTTT. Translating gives CSARRDRLGNEKRFF.

The CDR3 sequence is CSARAPYPNTDTQYF. The CDR3 DNA follows: TGCAGTGCTAGAGCTCCATATCCAAACACAGATACGCAGTATTTT. J is TRBJ2-3 and V is TRBV20-1, with no clear D. The CDR3 sequence is 15 residues long. Germline values: CDR1 DFQATT, CDR2 SNEGSKA (reference sequence). V was pared by 1 base and J by 2 bases, with 13 bases between.

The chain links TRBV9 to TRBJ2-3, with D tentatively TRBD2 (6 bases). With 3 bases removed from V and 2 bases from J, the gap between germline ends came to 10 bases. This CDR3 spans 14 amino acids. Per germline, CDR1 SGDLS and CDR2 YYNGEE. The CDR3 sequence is CASSDLADTDTQYF. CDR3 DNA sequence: TGTGCCAGCAGCGACTTAGCGGACACAGATACGCAGTATTTT. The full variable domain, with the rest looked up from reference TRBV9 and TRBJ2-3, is DSGVTQTPKHLITATGQRVTLRCSPRSGDLSVYWYQQSLDQGLQFLIQYYNGEERAKGNILERFSAQQFPDLHSELNLSSLELGDSALYFCASSDLADTDTQYFGPGTRLTVL.

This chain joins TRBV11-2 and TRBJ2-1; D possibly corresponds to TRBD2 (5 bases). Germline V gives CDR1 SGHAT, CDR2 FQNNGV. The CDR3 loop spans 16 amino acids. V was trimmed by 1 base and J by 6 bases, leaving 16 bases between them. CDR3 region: CASSLAAAPPRNEQFF. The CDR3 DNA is TGTGCCAGCAGCTTAGCAGCGGCCCCTCCCCGCAATGAGCAGTTCTTC. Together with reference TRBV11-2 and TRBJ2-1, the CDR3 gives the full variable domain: EAGVAQSPRYKIIEKRQSVAFWCNPISGHATLYWYQQILGQGPKLLIQFQNNGVVDDSQLPKDRFSAERLKGVDSTLKIQPAKLEDSAVYLCASSLAAAPPRNEQFFGPGTRLTVL.

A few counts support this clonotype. In DNA form, the CDR3 reads TGTGCCAGCAGCGGGACTTACAGCTCCTACAATGAGCAGTTCTTC. Its protein product is CASSGTYSSYNEQFF. The chain combines TRBV25-1 with TRBJ2-1, with a possible D match to TRBD2 (6 bases). With 6 bases removed from V and 0 bases from J, the gap between germline ends came to 12 bases. Germline CDR1 reads MGHDK; CDR2 reads SYGVNS. This CDR3 is 15 amino acids long.

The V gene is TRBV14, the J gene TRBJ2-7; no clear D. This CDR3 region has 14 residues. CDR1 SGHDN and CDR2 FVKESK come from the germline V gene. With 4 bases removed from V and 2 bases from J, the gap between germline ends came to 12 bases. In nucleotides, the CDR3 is TGTGCCAGCAGCCCCAGGCAGAATGCCTACGAGCAGTACTTC. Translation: CASSPRQNAYEQYF. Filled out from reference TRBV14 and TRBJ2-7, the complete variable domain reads EAGVTQFPSHSVIEKGQTVTLRCDPISGHDNLYWYRRVMGKEIKFLLHFVKESKQDESGMPNNRFLAERTGGTYSTLKVQPAELEDSGVYFCASSPRQNAYEQYFGPGTRLTVT.

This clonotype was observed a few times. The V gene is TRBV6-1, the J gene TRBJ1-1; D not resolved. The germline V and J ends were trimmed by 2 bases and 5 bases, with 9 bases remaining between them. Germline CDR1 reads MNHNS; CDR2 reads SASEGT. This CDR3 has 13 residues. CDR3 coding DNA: TGTGCCAGCAGTGAATTCGAGAGGACTGAAGCTTTCTTT. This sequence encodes CASSEFERTEAFF.

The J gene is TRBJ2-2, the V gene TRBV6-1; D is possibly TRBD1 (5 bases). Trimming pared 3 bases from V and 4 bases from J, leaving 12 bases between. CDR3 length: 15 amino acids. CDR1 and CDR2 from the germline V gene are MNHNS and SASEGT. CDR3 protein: CASSDPSQGTGELFF. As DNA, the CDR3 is TGTGCCAGCAGTGACCCCTCCCAGGGCACCGGGGAGCTGTTTTTT.

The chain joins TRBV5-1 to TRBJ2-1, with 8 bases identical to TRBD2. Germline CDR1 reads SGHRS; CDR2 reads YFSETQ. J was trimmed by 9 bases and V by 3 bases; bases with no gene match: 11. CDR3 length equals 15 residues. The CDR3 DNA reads TGCGCCAGCAGCTGGGCCGGGACTAGTCATACTGAGCAGTTCTTC. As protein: CASSWAGTSHTEQFF.

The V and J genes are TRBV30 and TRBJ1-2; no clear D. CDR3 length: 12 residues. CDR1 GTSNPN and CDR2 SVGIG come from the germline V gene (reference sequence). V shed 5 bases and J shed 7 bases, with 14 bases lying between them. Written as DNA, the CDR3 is TGTGCCTGGGGCCCACCAGGAGTTGGCTACACCTTC. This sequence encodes CAWGPPGVGYTF.